These T cell receptor beta chains were read from a single sample in a study of T cell changes during pregnancy in multiple sclerosis. Clones were sequenced by immunoSEQ multiplex PCR, and TCRdb holds only the in-frame ones, with some missing. The sample yields 40,000 to 60,000 clones, roughly nine tenths seen once. The sequencing here drew on peripheral blood, taken in the first trimester of pregnancy. These receptors came from a female donor in good health, enrolled as a control in a pregnancy study. CDR3s include the opening cysteine and the closing phenylalanine or tryptophan. The order of the fields is J gene, CDR3 length, V gene, CDR3 protein.

>TRBJ2-5|14|TRBV7-3
CASSLVGGAETQYF
>TRBJ2-3|16|TRBV6-5
CASSYGTSGATDTQYF
>TRBJ2-1|15|TRBV5-4
CASSLAAGDYNEQFF
>TRBJ2-1|14|TRBV9
CASSVDSSPYEQFF
>TRBJ1-2|15|TRBV23-1
CASSQPGQAPLGYTF
>TRBJ1-2|13|TRBV5-4
CASSPEGDYGYTF
>.|14|TRBV5-4
CASSTGHSVDEQYF
>TRBJ2-7|14|TRBV2
CASEGDMSSYEQYF
>TRBJ2-7|15|TRBV5-6
CASSLETSGPYEQYF
>TRBJ1-1|13|TRBV6-5
CASRRQGITEAFF
>TRBJ2-3|16|TRBV19
CATSGRTVGRTDTQYF
>TRBJ1-2|15|TRBV7-2
CASSLNRVPNYGYTF
>TRBJ1-4|14|TRBV21-1
CASSPDNVGEKLFF
>TRBJ2-4|14|TRBV6-1
CASREGGGKNIQYF
>TRBJ1-3|15|TRBV5-6
CASSFGQGSGNTIYF
>TRBJ2-3|16|TRBV15
CATSRDLAGFIDTQYF
>TRBJ1-2|16|TRBV30
CAWETGFSRKSYGYTF
>TRBJ2-1|18|TRBV19
CASTNILAPGVSYNEQFF
>TRBJ2-2|12|TRBV2
CASGTETGELFF
>TRBJ2-3|15|TRBV18
CASSPGRGGPDTQYF
>TRBJ2-5|13|TRBV21-1
CASTMTSDETQYF
>TRBJ1-1|14|TRBV27
CASSLLGQGVEAFF
>TRBJ2-2|14|TRBV5-1
CASAWGGNTGELFF
>TRBJ2-5|12|TRBV30
CACPWGGETQYF
>TRBJ2-5|19|TRBV27
CASSTYLGLAGGKGETQYF
>TRBJ2-2|16|TRBV5-5
CASSLRLGEGTGELFF
>TRBJ2-1|16|TRBV5-8
CASSFTGRPAYNEQFF
>TRBJ2-7|14|TRBV7-2
CASSLGGVGYEQYF
>TRBJ1-2|17|TRBV5-6
CASRPGTSSPGGYGYTF
>TRBJ1-6|12|TRBV7-9
CASSLLNSPLHF
>TRBJ2-1|15|TRBV13
CASSLLAGPYNEQFF
>TRBJ2-7|17|TRBV12-5
CASGFFQVGSGSGEQYF
>TRBJ2-5|16|TRBV4-2
CASSQEGQGLQETQYF
>TRBJ2-1|15|TRBV5-1
CASSSTSGAQNEQFF
>TRBJ2-4|16|TRBV7-2
CASSLSSGQGKNIQYF
>TRBJ1-2|14|TRBV6-5
CASSRGQVVGSYTF
>TRBJ2-7|14|TRBV5-4
CASSSGDRAYEQYF
>TRBJ1-1|15|TRBV19
CASSGPGQGAYEAFF
>TRBJ2-7|15|TRBV7-2
CASSLAGGVSYEQYF
>TRBJ1-1|14|TRBV6-5
CASSFRQGRTEAFF
>TRBJ2-2|14|TRBV7-7
CASSPSPSFGELFF
>TRBJ1-1|15|TRBV6-6
CASSVGGQKNTEAFF